Listed below are T cell receptor beta chains from one sample, sequenced in a study of human T cells and chemical hapten exposure. MiXCR, applied by TCRdb to the RACE reads, yields one record per CDR3 protein. Counted here are about 80,000 distinct CDR3 sequences, 7.5% to 9% occurring once; the ten biggest clones make up around 1.5%. The source was whole blood, collected in connection with sensitization to the hapten diphenylcyclopropenone (DPC). All receptors derive from a woman aged 30 to 39 with alopecia areata. Some clones in this sample may be carry-over from other donors' samples. The conserved cysteine and the conserved F or W are not part of the CDR3 here. Fields, in order: V gene, J gene, CDR3 protein.

>TRBV11-2|TRBJ2-7
ASSLEAGGPYEQY
>TRBV6-1|TRBJ2-6
ASRQQGAGANVLT
>TRBV29-1|TRBJ2-3
SVEWGTNTDTQY
>TRBV6-5|TRBJ2-7
ASTNSYEQY
>TRBV3-1|TRBJ1-1
ASSQVDTEAF
>TRBV20-1|TRBJ2-1
SARDRSSGTLYNEQF
>TRBV14|TRBJ2-3
ASSQGLGRDTQY
>TRBV5-1|TRBJ1-2
ASSPTKGDSGDGYT
>TRBV7-6|TRBJ2-3
ASSHTAAGLFFSDTQY
>TRBV20-1|TRBJ1-5
SARRSPGDNQPQH
>TRBV6-5|TRBJ1-4
ASSRTGYNNEKLF
>TRBV29-1|TRBJ2-5
SVELATDPETQY
>TRBV20-1|TRBJ1-2
SAIKGGADYGYT
>TRBV30|TRBJ2-2
AWSRQGSTGELF
>TRBV6-1|TRBJ1-2
ASSPTGTMFFGYT
>TRBV20-1|TRBJ2-3
SAPTESDTQY
>TRBV27|TRBJ2-2
ASSFRGGSGELF
>TRBV12-3/TRBV12-4|TRBJ2-1
ASSLMGSGHEQF
>TRBV3-1|TRBJ2-1
ASSQVPGGYNEQF
>TRBV7-9|TRBJ2-5
ASRRQAVGGRETQY
>TRBV20-1|TRBJ1-5
SARARTGLHQPQH
>TRBV5-1|TRBJ1-1
ASSFSTGGGTEAF
>TRBV20-1|TRBJ2-4
SARGTAAAKNIQY
>TRBV27|TRBJ2-2
ASSLGPLAGELF
>TRBV25-1|TRBJ2-3
ASSELYLLTDTQY
>TRBV27|TRBJ1-1
ASGRTGQGRTEAF
>TRBV11-2|TRBJ1-5
ASSLGQVNQPQH
>TRBV2|TRBJ1-1
ASLAHKDAF
>TRBV7-2|TRBJ2-3
ASSLATSGGADTQY
>TRBV4-1|TRBJ2-7
ASSQDATAAGYEQY
>TRBV29-1|TRBJ1-1
SAEQGHANTEAF
>TRBV29-1|TRBJ2-3
SVVDRGRTDTQY
>TRBV7-2|TRBJ1-6
ASSLDFWPGTNSPLH
>TRBV7-9|TRBJ1-1
ASSFGTRAAEAF
>TRBV21-1|TRBJ1-4
ASSKPQATNEKLF
>TRBV20-1|TRBJ1-2
SARGGTGFLLGGYT
>TRBV5-1|TRBJ2-7
ASSLAGGAMDYEQY
>TRBV20-1|TRBJ1-5
SAREFRATYQPQH
>TRBV20-1|TRBJ2-7
SASRRVYEQY
>TRBV27|TRBJ1-1
ASSLRVPTGYGTEAF
>TRBV29-1|TRBJ1-2
SVLTDPDFYGYT
>TRBV7-3|TRBJ2-3
ASSSGSDTQY
>TRBV10-1|TRBJ1-3
ASKLGQDGTED
>TRBV6-5|TRBJ1-2
ASSYSTTGGGYT
>TRBV5-1|TRBJ2-2
ASSLGQLTSGGELF
>TRBV5-1|TRBJ1-5
ASSLVQGVQPQH
>TRBV11-1|TRBJ1-1
ASSLLPLMNTEAF
>TRBV7-9|TRBJ1-1
ASSQGQGRNTEAF
>TRBV9|TRBJ2-3
ASSVGRVSTDTQY